A selection of T cell receptor beta chains follows, all from one sample in a study of blood T cell repertoires in COVID-19. Assay: immunoSEQ multiplex PCR; the TCRdb copy retains only in-frame clones and omits some. Of about 270,000 clones listed, roughly 90% are singletons. Sequenced input: PBMCs or T cells enriched from blood (not recorded which). The receptor set was obtained from a man aged 40-49 years who had been exposed to COVID-19. CDR3s include the opening cysteine and the closing phenylalanine or tryptophan. The order of the fields is clone size, V gene, D gene, J gene, CDR3 DNA, CDR3 protein. D genes are given only for firm matches. Expanded clones are given a class, and other clones once, few, many or no size at all.

-	TRBV4-1	TRBD2	TRBJ2-1	TGCGCCAGCAGCCCGACGGGAGCGGGAGTGGGAAATGAGCAGTTCTTC	CASSPTGAGVGNEQFF
-	TRBV10-1	TRBD1	TRBJ1-1	TGCGCCAGCAGTGAATTCCAGGGGGTGAAAAACACTGAAGCTTTCTTT	CASSEFQGVKNTEAFF
-	TRBV2	TRBD1	TRBJ2-5	TGTGCCAGCCGACAGGGACAGGGGGCAATAGAGACCCAGTACTTC	CASRQGQGAIETQYF
-	TRBV7-9	-	TRBJ2-5	TGTGCCAGCAGTTCCAACGGGGAGATCCAGTACTTC	CASSSNGEIQYF
few	TRBV11-3	TRBD1	TRBJ2-1	TGTGCCAGCAGCCCTCCGACAGGGGCCTCCTACAATGAGCAGTTCTTC	CASSPPTGASYNEQFF
once	TRBV4-3	TRBD1	TRBJ2-1	TGCGCCAGCAGCATAAGGGGCTGGGACAGGGGTGGAAATGAGCAGTTCTTC	CASSIRGWDRGGNEQFF
-	TRBV10-3	TRBD2	TRBJ2-3	TGTGCCATCTTTAGCGGGAGGCGGTTGGATACGCAGTATTTT	CAIFSGRRLDTQYF
-	TRBV9	-	TRBJ1-3	TGTGCCAGCAGCGTCGGACACGGAACGACCTCTGGAAACACCATATATTTT	CASSVGHGTTSGNTIYF
-	TRBV7-2	TRBD2	TRBJ2-1	TGTGCCAGCAGCCGGGGGACTAGCGGCTACAATGAGCAGTTCTTC	CASSRGTSGYNEQFF
-	TRBV30	-	TRBJ1-4	TGTGCCTGGAGCCGGGTCGAGCCTGAAAAACTGTTTTTT	CAWSRVEPEKLFF
-	TRBV5-6	-	TRBJ1-3	TGTGCCAGCAGCTTGCGAGGGGGAAGAAACACCATATATTTT	CASSLRGGRNTIYF